The sequence of this T cell receptor beta chain was determined in a study of cytomegalovirus exposure and HLA in healthy donors. It was with 60 Vbeta and 13 Jbeta primers that the PCR ran. The protocol was immunoSEQ multiplex PCR, while the TCRdb copy is restricted to in-frame clones and leaves out a portion. Its clone listing holds 200,000 to 250,000 clones. Concerning this clone itself: Its target is unknown. Other DNA sequences within the sample encode an identical CDR3.

The CDR3 consists of 13 residues. V dropped 3 bases and J dropped 6; count of bases not matched to a gene: 6. Germline-derived CDR1 and CDR2 are SGHRS and YFSETQ. Findings and limits, study-wide: In a later analysis, at a false discovery rate of 0.05, 16,951 TCR beta sequences matched HLA alleles.

Specimen: PBMCs. This chain links TRBV5-1 with TRBJ2-7, with 7 bases aligning to TRBD1. The sequence was obtained from a woman aged 25 to 39 in good health and CMV-seropositive. CDR3 sequence (DNA): TGCGCCAGCAGCTCGACAGGGAGCCGCGAGCAGTACTTC. As protein: CASSSTGSREQYF.